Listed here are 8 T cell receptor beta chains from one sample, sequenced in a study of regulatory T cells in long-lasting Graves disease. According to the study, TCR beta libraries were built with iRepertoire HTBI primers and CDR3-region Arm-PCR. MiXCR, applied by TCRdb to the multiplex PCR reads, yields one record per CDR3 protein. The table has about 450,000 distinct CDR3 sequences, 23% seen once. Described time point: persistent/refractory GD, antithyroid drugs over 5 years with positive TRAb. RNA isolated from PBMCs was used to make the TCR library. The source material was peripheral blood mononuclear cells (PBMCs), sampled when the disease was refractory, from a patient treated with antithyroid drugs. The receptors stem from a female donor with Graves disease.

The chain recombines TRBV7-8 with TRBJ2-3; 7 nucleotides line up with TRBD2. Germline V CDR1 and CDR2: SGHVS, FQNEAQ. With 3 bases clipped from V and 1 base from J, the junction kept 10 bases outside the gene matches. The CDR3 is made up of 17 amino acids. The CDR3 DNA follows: TGTGCCAGCAGCTTTCTTCCGGGAGGCCTCCGCACAGATACGCAGTATTTT. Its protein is CASSFLPGGLRTDTQYF.

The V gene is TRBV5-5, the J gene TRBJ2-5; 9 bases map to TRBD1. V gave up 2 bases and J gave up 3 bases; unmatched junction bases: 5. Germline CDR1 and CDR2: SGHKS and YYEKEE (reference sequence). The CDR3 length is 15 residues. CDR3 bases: TGTGCCAGCAGCTTTACAGGGGGCATGGAAGAGACCCAGTACTTC. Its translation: CASSFTGGMEETQYF.

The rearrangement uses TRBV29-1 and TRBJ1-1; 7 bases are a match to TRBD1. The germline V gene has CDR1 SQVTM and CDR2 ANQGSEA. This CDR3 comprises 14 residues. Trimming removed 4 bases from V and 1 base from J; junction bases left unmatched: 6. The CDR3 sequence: CSVVPGGGNTEAFF. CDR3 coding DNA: TGCAGCGTTGTCCCAGGGGGGGGGAACACTGAAGCTTTCTTT.

CDR3 DNA sequence: TGCAGCTCTCGACAGGTTGGGTGGGAGACCCAGTACTTC. Encoded protein: CSSRQVGWETQYF. The gene calls are TRBV29-1 and TRBJ2-5, with D perhaps matching TRBD1 (6 bases). The CDR3 is 13 residues long. V was pared by 8 bases and J by 5 bases, with 18 bases between. The V gene's germline CDR1 is SQVTM and CDR2 ANQGSEA. Supplemented by reference TRBV29-1 and TRBJ2-5, the full variable domain reads SAVISQKPSRDICQRGTSLTIQCQVDSQVTMMFWYRQQPGQSLTLIATANQGSEATYESGFVIDKFPISRPNLTFSTLTVSNMSPEDSSIYLCSSRQVGWETQYFGPGTRLLVL.

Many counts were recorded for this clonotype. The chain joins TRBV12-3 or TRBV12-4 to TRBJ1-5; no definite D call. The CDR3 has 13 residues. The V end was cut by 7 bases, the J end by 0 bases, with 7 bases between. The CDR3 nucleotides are TGTGCCAGCACCCAGTATAGCAATCAGCCCCAGCATTTT. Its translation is CASTQYSNQPQHF.

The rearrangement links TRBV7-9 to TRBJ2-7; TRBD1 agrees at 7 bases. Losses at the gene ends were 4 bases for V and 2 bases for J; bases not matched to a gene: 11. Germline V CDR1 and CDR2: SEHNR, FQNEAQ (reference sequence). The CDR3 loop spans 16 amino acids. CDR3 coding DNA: TGTGCCAGCAGCTCGCCCCACCGGGACAGAACCTACGAGCAGTACTTC. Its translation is CASSSPHRDRTYEQYF. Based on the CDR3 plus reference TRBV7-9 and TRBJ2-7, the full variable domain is DTGVSQNPRHKITKRGQNVTFRCDPISEHNRLYWYRQTLGQGPEFLTYFQNEAQLEKSRLLSDRFSAERPKGSFSTLEIQRTEQGDSAMYLCASSSPHRDRTYEQYFGPGTRLTVT.

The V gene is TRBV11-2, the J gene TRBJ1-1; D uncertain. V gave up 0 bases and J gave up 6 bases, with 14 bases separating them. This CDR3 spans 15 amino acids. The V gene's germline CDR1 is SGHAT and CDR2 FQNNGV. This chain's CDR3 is CASSLEGSLSAEAFF. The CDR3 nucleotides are TGTGCCAGCAGCTTAGAGGGCAGCCTATCGGCTGAAGCTTTCTTT.

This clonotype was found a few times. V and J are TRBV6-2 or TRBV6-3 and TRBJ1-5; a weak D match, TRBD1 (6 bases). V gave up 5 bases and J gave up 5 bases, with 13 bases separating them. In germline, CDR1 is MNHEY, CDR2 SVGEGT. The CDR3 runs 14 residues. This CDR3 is CASSEAGGHQPQHF. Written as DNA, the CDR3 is TGTGCCAGCAGTGAAGCGGGGGGGCATCAGCCCCAGCATTTT.